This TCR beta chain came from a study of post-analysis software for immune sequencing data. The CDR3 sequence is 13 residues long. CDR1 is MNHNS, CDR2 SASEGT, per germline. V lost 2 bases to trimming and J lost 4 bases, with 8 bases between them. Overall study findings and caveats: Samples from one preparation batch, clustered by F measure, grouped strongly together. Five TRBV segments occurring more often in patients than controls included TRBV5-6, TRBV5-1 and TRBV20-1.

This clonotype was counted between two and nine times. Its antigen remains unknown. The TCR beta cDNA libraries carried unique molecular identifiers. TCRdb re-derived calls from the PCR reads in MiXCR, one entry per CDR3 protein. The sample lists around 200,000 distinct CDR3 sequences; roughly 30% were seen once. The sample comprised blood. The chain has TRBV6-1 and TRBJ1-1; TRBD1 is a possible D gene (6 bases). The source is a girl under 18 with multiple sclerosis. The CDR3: CASSERGGTEAFF. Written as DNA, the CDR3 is TGTGCCAGCAGTGAACGAGGGGGCACTGAAGCTTTCTTT.